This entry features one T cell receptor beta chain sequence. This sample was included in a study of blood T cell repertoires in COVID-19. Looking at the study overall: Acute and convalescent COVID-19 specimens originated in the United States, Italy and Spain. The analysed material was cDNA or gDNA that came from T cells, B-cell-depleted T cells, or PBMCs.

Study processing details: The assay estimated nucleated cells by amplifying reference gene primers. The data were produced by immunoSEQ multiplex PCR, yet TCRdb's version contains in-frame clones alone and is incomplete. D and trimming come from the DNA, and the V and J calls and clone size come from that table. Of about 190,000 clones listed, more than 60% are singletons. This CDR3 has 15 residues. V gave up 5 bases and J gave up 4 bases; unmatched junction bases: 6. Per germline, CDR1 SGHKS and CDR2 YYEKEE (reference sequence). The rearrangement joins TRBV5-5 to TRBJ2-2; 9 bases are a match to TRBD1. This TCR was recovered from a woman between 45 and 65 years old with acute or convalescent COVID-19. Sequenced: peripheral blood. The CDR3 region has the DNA TGTGCCAGCAGTCGTTTGACAGGGGGCACCGGGGAGCTGTTTTTT. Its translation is CASSRLTGGTGELFF.